This TCR beta chain originates from a study of breast tumors, draining lymph nodes, adjacent tissues. Comment on this clonotype: Its antigen remains unidentified.

TCRdb itself ran the multiplex PCR reads through MiXCR, one entry per CDR3 protein. Of about 230,000 distinct CDR3 sequences in the sample, roughly 32% are singletons; the top ten hold 1.2% to 1.5%. The lymph nodes were axillary draining lymph nodes from breast cancer patients. Findings of the study overall: The data were judged consistent with most tumor T cells coming from lymph node and expanding in tumor. Luminal-like breast cancer showed significantly greater tumor-nontumor repertoire similarity than basal-like breast cancer did. Tumor T cell lymph node origin was a supported hypothesis, not proven. Tumors had less TCR diversity than lymph nodes, more than nontumor tissue.

V was cut by 6 bases and J by 4 bases, with 11 bases left in between. Germline V gene lookup returns CDR1 ENHRY and CDR2 SYGVKD. The CDR3 is 13 amino acids. The receptor's source is a female donor with breast cancer. Some clones in this sample may be carry-over from other donors' samples. Input material: axillary lymph node tissue. V gene TRBV10-3 combines with J gene TRBJ2-3; D might be TRBD2 (5 bases). The CDR3 sequence is CAISLAGSDTQYF. CDR3 coding DNA: TGTGCCATCAGCTTGGCGGGTTCAGATACGCAGTATTTT.